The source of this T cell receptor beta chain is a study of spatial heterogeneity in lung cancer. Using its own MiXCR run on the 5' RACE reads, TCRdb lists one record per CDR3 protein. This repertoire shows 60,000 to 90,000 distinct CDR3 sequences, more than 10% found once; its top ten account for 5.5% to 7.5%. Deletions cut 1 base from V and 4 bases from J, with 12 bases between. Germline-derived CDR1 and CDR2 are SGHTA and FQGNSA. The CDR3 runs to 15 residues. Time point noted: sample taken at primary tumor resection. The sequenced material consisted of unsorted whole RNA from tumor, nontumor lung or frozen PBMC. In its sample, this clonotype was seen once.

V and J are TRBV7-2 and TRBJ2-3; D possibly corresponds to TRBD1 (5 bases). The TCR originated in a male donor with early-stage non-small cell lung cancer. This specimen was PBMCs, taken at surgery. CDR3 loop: CASSLGPGSADTQYF. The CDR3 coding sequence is TGTGCCAGCAGCTTAGGTCCAGGGTCGGCAGATACGCAGTATTTT.